A single sample is the source of the 19 T cell receptor beta chains below, sequenced in a study of blood T cell repertoires in COVID-19. Repertoires were generated with immunoSEQ multiplex PCR, while TCRdb's copy carries only in-frame clones and drops some. Of fewer than 250,000 clones listed, about four fifths are singletons. The specimen was PBMCs or T cells enriched from blood (not recorded which). These receptors were taken from a woman in her 40s who had been exposed to COVID-19.

The V and J genes are TRBV6-5 and TRBJ2-5, with TRBD1 matching 7 bases. With V trimmed by 10 bases and J by 2 bases, 7 bases remained unmatched. CDR3 length equals 13 residues. Germline-derived CDR1 and CDR2 are MNHEY and SVGAGI. The CDR3 loop is CATKDRNQETQYF. DNA of the CDR3: TGTGCCACCAAGGACAGGAATCAAGAGACCCAGTACTTC.

The rearrangement links TRBV18 to TRBJ1-1, with 7 bases identical to TRBD1. After removal of 3 bases from V and 5 bases from J, the junction contained 21 bases not matched to a gene. Germline V gives CDR1 KGHSH, CDR2 LQKENI. This CDR3 has 19 amino acids. CDR3 DNA: TGTGCCAGCTCACCCGACAGGGTTAAAGGCGGGGCCTTCACTACTGAAGCTTTCTTT. Translated: CASSPDRVKGGAFTTEAFF.

V is TRBV28 and J is TRBJ1-2; the D gene is possibly TRBD1 (6 bases). CDR1 is MDHEN and CDR2 is SYDVKM in the germline V gene. CDR3 length equals 14 residues. The V and J ends lost 0 bases and 8 bases respectively, with 13 bases between them. CDR3 in DNA: TGTGCCAGCAGTTTATGGGGGGCGGACTCAGGCTACACCTTC. Its protein product is CASSLWGADSGYTF.

This clone was seen a few times. V and J are TRBV2 and TRBJ1-6; the match to TRBD1 covers 8 bases. Per the germline V gene, CDR1 is SNHLY and CDR2 is FYNNEI. Trimming took 8 bases from V and 9 from J; bases not matched to a gene: 6. The CDR3 loop spans 13 amino acids. The CDR3 sequence is CASQVGQASPLHF. CDR3 nucleotide sequence: TGTGCCAGCCAGGTGGGACAGGCTTCACCCCTCCACTTT.

This chain uses TRBV3-1 (or the pseudogene TRBV3-2) with TRBJ1-5, with D maybe TRBD1 (5 bases). The CDR3 is 14 amino acids. V was cut by 4 bases and J by 6 bases, with 13 bases left in between. Germline CDR1 is LGHDT and CDR2 is YNNKEL (reference sequence). CDR3 nucleotide sequence: TGTGCCAGCAGCCCTTGGGGGGGTACTCAGCCCCAGCATTTT. It specifies CASSPWGGTQPQHF.

The chain carries TRBV7-8 and TRBJ1-1; no definite D call. Germline CDR1 and CDR2: SGHVS and FQNEAQ. Trimming stripped 5 bases from V and 11 bases from J, with 15 bases between. The CDR3 spans 12 residues. The CDR3 bases are TGTGCCAGCAGCCCTAACCAGGAAAGGGCTTTCTTT. It is translated as CASSPNQERAFF. Full variable domain (remainder filled in from reference TRBV7-8 and TRBJ1-1): GAGVSQSPRYKVAKRGQDVALRCDPISGHVSLFWYQQALGQGPEFLTYFQNEAQLDKSGLPSDRFFAERPEGSVSTLKIQRTQQEDSAVYLCASSPNQERAFFGQGTRLTVV.

The V call is TRBV11-2, the J call TRBJ1-4; possibly TRBD1 for D (5 bases). V gave up 5 bases and J gave up 8 bases, with 24 bases separating them. Per germline, CDR1 SGHAT and CDR2 FQNNGV. This CDR3 comprises 17 residues. CDR3 amino acids: CASSEFTGGVVREKLFF. Written as DNA, the CDR3 is TGTGCCAGCAGCGAATTCACTGGGGGGGTTGTAAGAGAAAAACTGTTTTTT.

The rearrangement uses TRBV5-1 and TRBJ1-4, with 8 bases matching TRBD1. Germline values: CDR1 SGHRS, CDR2 YFSETQ. The CDR3 spans 17 residues. The ends lost 4 bases at V and 0 bases at J; junction bases unmatched: 8. Written as DNA, the CDR3 is TGCGCCAGCAGCCTTCGGGACAGGCGAACAACTAATGAAAAACTGTTTTTT. Translating it yields CASSLRDRRTTNEKLFF.

The V gene is TRBV9, the J gene TRBJ1-2, with D maybe TRBD1 (5 bases). From germline, CDR1 is SGDLS and CDR2 YYNGEE. V shed 3 bases and J shed 4 bases, with 25 bases lying between them. This CDR3 contains 18 residues. CDR3 nucleotides: TGTGCCAGCAGCGGCTCCCCGAAGGTGGGAGGTGGGGCCTATGGCTACACCTTC. Translated: CASSGSPKVGGGAYGYTF.

The genes are TRBV9 and TRBJ1-5, with D possibly being TRBD1 (5 bases). Trimming left V 4 bases short and J 2 bases short, with 10 bases between. Looked up from germline, CDR1 is SGDLS and CDR2 is YYNGEE. This CDR3 has 14 residues. The chain's CDR3 is CASSSTGGNQPQHF. The CDR3 bases are TGTGCCAGCAGCAGCACAGGAGGCAATCAGCCCCAGCATTTT.

The gene calls are TRBV5-5 and TRBJ1-6; a possible D gene is TRBD1 (5 bases). CDR1 is SGHKS and CDR2 is YYEKEE in the germline V gene (reference sequence). V was cut by 2 bases and J by 0 bases, with 9 bases left in between. The CDR3 runs 16 residues. CDR3 residues: CASSFRASSYNSPLHF. CDR3 coding DNA: TGTGCCAGCAGCTTCAGGGCCAGCTCCTATAATTCACCCCTCCACTTT.

The rearrangement joins TRBV5-4 to TRBJ2-4; 8 nucleotides agree with TRBD2. The CDR3 has 18 amino acids. The germline CDR1 and CDR2 sequences are SGHNT and YYREEE (reference sequence). The ends lost 0 bases at V and 1 base at J; junction bases unmatched: 9. CDR3 loop: CASSLAGAGGYAKNIQYF. In nucleotides, the CDR3 is TGTGCCAGCAGCTTGGCCGGTGCGGGGGGCTATGCCAAAAACATTCAGTACTTC.

The J gene is TRBJ1-4, the V gene TRBV14, with 9 bases that match TRBD1. In germline, CDR1 is SGHDN, CDR2 FVKESK. Trimming took 0 bases from V and 3 from J; bases not matched to a gene: 17. This CDR3 spans 21 amino acids. CDR3 coding DNA: TGTGCCAGCAGCCAAGAAAAGAGCGGGACAGGGTGGAAAACCGCTAATGAAAAACTGTTTTTT. Its protein product is CASSQEKSGTGWKTANEKLFF.

The V call is TRBV5-1, the J call TRBJ1-2, with D hard to call. The V and J ends lost 0 bases and 6 bases respectively, with 12 bases between them. Germline values: CDR1 SGHRS, CDR2 YFSETQ. This CDR3 spans 14 amino acids. In DNA form, the CDR3 reads TGCGCCAGCAGCTTGGAGAGCGGGTTAGATGGCTACACCTTC. Its translation: CASSLESGLDGYTF.

V gene TRBV2 combines with J gene TRBJ2-5, with no clear D. Germline CDR1 reads SNHLY; CDR2 reads FYNNEI. The CDR3 length is 14 residues. The V end lost 8 bases, the J end lost 1 base, and 14 bases lay between the germline ends. Written as DNA, the CDR3 is TGTGCCAGCCCGGAAGGTAGCTTCCAAGAGACCCAGTACTTC. Amino acids: CASPEGSFQETQYF.

The genes are TRBV18 and TRBJ2-5; D call uncertain. V lost 5 bases, J lost 2 bases, and 15 bases lay in between. The CDR3 consists of 15 residues. Per germline, CDR1 KGHSH and CDR2 LQKENI. For the CDR3, the DNA is TGTGCCAGCTCATATTTTGCTGCTAAACAAGAGACCCAGTACTTC. Residues: CASSYFAAKQETQYF.

Note on this clone: The same CDR3 also results from other DNA sequences found in this sample. This chain joins TRBV3-1 (or the pseudogene TRBV3-2) and TRBJ1-2, with TRBD1 as a possible D gene (5 bases). Germline values: CDR1 LGHDT, CDR2 YNNKEL (reference sequence). With 4 bases removed from V and 1 base from J, the gap between germline ends came to 10 bases. The CDR3 runs 14 residues. The chain's CDR3 is CASSPSGGNYGYTF. In DNA form, the CDR3 reads TGTGCCAGCAGCCCCTCCGGGGGTAACTATGGCTACACCTTC.

This chain connects TRBV7-3 to TRBJ2-7, with D uncertain. Germline assignment: CDR1 SGHTA and CDR2 FQGTGA. The CDR3 totals 15 residues. Trimming cost V 0 bases and J 2 bases, with 11 bases left between them. In DNA form, the CDR3 reads TGTGCCAGCAGCTTAACCCCGAGCTCCCCCTACGAGCAGTACTTC. Translating it yields CASSLTPSSPYEQYF.

V gene TRBV13 combines with J gene TRBJ2-2; D is unresolved. Trimming removed 8 bases at V and 1 base at J, with 5 bases between. Germline V lookup: CDR1 PRHDT, CDR2 FYEKMQ (reference sequence). CDR3 size: 12 residues. The CDR3 protein is CASLENTGELFF. The CDR3 bases are TGTGCCAGCCTAGAGAACACCGGGGAGCTGTTTTTT.